This is a list of T cell receptor beta chains from one sample in a study of T cell changes during pregnancy in multiple sclerosis. Assay used: immunoSEQ multiplex PCR; TCRdb lists only in-frame clones, some missing. The sample records 80,000 to 100,000 clones, around nine tenths being singletons. Sample: peripheral blood, taken in the second trimester of pregnancy. The source is a female donor in good health, enrolled as a control in a pregnancy study. CDR3s include the opening cysteine and the closing phenylalanine or tryptophan. The D gene is left open where the match is weak. Clone size, where shown, is once, few, many, or a class for clones that have expanded.

>.|TRBV7-2|TRBD2|TRBJ2-1
CASSLGTGFGGGGFF
TGTGCCAGCAGCTTAGGAACGGGCTTCGGCGGCGGGGGGTTCTTC
>.|TRBV27|.|TRBJ2-7
CASSLKTGDPYEQYF
TGTGCCAGCAGTTTAAAGACAGGCGATCCCTACGAGCAGTACTTC
>.|TRBV27|.|TRBJ2-2
CASRRNTGELFF
TGTGCCAGCAGGAGGAACACCGGGGAGCTGTTTTTT
>.|TRBV4-3|TRBD1|TRBJ1-1
CASSPATGLWTEAFF
TGCGCCAGCAGCCCAGCGACAGGGCTTTGGACTGAAGCTTTCTTT
>.|TRBV5-8|.|TRBJ2-3
CASSVGTLGTDTQYF
TGTGCCAGCAGCGTCGGGACACTGGGAACAGATACGCAGTATTTT
>.|TRBV15|.|TRBJ1-5
CATSRDLPRRVSQPQHF
TGTGCCACCAGCAGAGATCTCCCCCGTCGGGTATCTCAGCCCCAGCATTTT
>once|TRBV29-1|.|TRBJ2-1
CSVEWLPRNEQFF
TGCAGCGTTGAATGGCTCCCTCGCAATGAGCAGTTCTTC
>.|TRBV5-1|.|TRBJ2-5
CASTSMTEETQYF
TGCGCCAGCACCTCCATGACTGAGGAGACCCAGTACTTC
>.|TRBV7-9|TRBD2|TRBJ2-4
CASSLGDSGRRGNIQYF
TGTGCCAGCAGCTTAGGCGATAGCGGGAGAAGGGGAAACATTCAGTACTTC
>once|TRBV28|TRBD1|TRBJ1-1
CASSLFLTGKDEAFF
TGTGCCAGCAGTTTATTCTTGACAGGGAAGGACGAAGCTTTCTTT
>.|TRBV2|.|TRBJ1-5
CASKGLAGMSNQPQHF
TGTGCCAGCAAGGGACTCGCCGGCATGAGCAATCAGCCCCAGCATTTT
>.|TRBV5-1|TRBD1|TRBJ1-1
CASRLQGWDTEAFF
TGCGCCAGCAGACTACAGGGGTGGGACACTGAAGCTTTCTTT
>.|TRBV10-3|.|TRBJ1-2
CAISESLAGSKGYTF
TGTGCCATCAGTGAGTCGTTGGCAGGGTCGAAGGGCTACACCTTC
>.|TRBV7-2|.|TRBJ1-5
CASSPPGWPQHF
TGTGCCAGCAGCCCCCCAGGGTGGCCCCAGCATTTT
>.|TRBV28|TRBD1|TRBJ1-2
CASSPPDREYHYGYTF
TGTGCCAGCAGCCCACCGGACAGGGAGTACCACTATGGCTACACCTTC
>.|TRBV20-1|.|TRBJ2-7
CSAGPYEQYF
TGCAGCGCAGGGCCCTACGAGCAGTACTTC
>.|TRBV28|TRBD1|TRBJ2-3
CASSYEGASTDTQYF
TGTGCCAGCAGTTACGAGGGGGCTAGCACAGATACGCAGTATTTT
>.|TRBV6-1|.|TRBJ1-3
CASRHPIGNTIYF
TGTGCCAGCCGACACCCGATTGGAAACACCATATATTTT
>.|TRBV5-1|TRBD1|TRBJ1-2
CASSLEGTGPYGYTF
TGCGCCAGCAGCTTGGAGGGGACAGGGCCCTATGGCTACACCTTC
>.|TRBV7-9|.|TRBJ1-4
CASSTTSGVLGEKLFF
TGTGCCAGCAGCACCACCTCAGGGGTTTTAGGGGAAAAACTGTTTTTT
>.|TRBV19|.|TRBJ2-7
CASSPGPDYEQYF
TGTGCCAGCTCTCCAGGCCCTGACTACGAGCAGTACTTC
>once|TRBV6-5|.|TRBJ2-7
CASTVGSGVAYEQYF
TGTGCCAGCACCGTGGGGTCAGGGGTTGCCTACGAGCAGTACTTC
>.|TRBV4-2|.|TRBJ1-5
CASSQKGGLNQPQHF
TGTGCCAGCAGCCAAAAAGGAGGCCTCAATCAGCCCCAGCATTTT
>.|TRBV5-6|.|TRBJ1-1
CASGYGAVNTEAFF
TGTGCCAGCGGGTATGGGGCGGTGAACACTGAAGCTTTCTTT
>.|TRBV11-3|.|TRBJ2-7
CASSLRGSGEQYF
TGTGCCAGCAGCTTGAGGGGGTCGGGTGAGCAGTACTTC
>many|TRBV27|.|TRBJ2-1
CASRIGGGPYNEQFF
TGTGCCAGCCGTATTGGGGGGGGGCCTTACAATGAGCAGTTCTTC
>.|TRBV7-2|.|TRBJ2-7
CASQRGAGGYEQYF
TGTGCCAGCCAGAGGGGGGCAGGGGGATACGAGCAGTACTTC
>.|TRBV18|TRBD1|TRBJ2-4
CASSPRTGQGNIQYF
TGTGCCAGCTCACCCCGAACCGGACAGGGAAACATTCAGTACTTC
>.|TRBV6-6|.|TRBJ1-3
CASSYSQATPGNTIYF
TGTGCCAGCAGTTACTCGCAGGCCACTCCTGGAAACACCATATATTTT
>.|TRBV28|TRBD1|TRBJ1-5
CATRRQGQGAWHF
TGTGCCACTAGAAGACAAGGACAGGGGGCATGGCATTTT
>.|TRBV4-3|TRBD2|TRBJ2-5
CASSPLGRGRSETQYF
TGCGCCAGCAGCCCCCTCGGGAGGGGCCGGAGCGAGACCCAGTACTTC
>.|TRBV5-1|.|TRBJ2-3
CASSLVFEGSTDTQYF
TGCGCCAGCAGCTTGGTGTTTGAGGGTAGCACAGATACGCAGTATTTT
>.|TRBV12-5|TRBD1|TRBJ1-3
CASGLGTESGNTIYF
TGTGCTAGTGGCCTCGGGACAGAGTCTGGAAACACCATATATTTT
>once|TRBV11-2|.|TRBJ2-1
CASSLSNNEQFF
TGTGCCAGCAGCTTATCTAACAATGAGCAGTTCTTC
>.|TRBV11-2|.|TRBJ2-1
CASSLDSYNEQFF
TGTGCCAGCAGCTTAGACAGCTACAATGAGCAGTTCTTC
>.|TRBV7-8|TRBD1|TRBJ2-1
CASSLDRGYDNEQFF
TGTGCCAGCAGCTTAGACAGGGGATACGACAATGAGCAGTTCTTC
>.|TRBV9|.|TRBJ2-1
CASSARVLGENEQFF
TGTGCCAGCAGCGCTCGGGTCTTGGGAGAGAATGAGCAGTTCTTC
>.|TRBV6-1|TRBD1|TRBJ2-2
CASSPGTGKTGELFF
TGTGCCAGCAGTCCGGGGACAGGGAAGACCGGGGAGCTGTTTTTT
>.|TRBV7-2|.|TRBJ2-3
CASSSLRLESQYF
TGTGCCAGCAGCTCACTCCGACTAGAGTCGCAGTATTTT
>.|TRBV5-1|TRBD1|TRBJ1-1
CASSNTGDTKNTEAFF
TGCGCCAGCAGCAACACAGGGGATACCAAGAACACTGAAGCTTTCTTT
>.|TRBV10-3|.|TRBJ1-2
CAISDAGYGYGYTF
TGTGCCATCAGTGACGCAGGCTATGGCTATGGCTACACCTTC
>.|TRBV7-8|.|TRBJ1-3
CASSFGGRWDTIYF
TGTGCCAGCAGCTTTGGGGGCAGGTGGGACACCATATATTTT
>.|TRBV5-1|TRBD1|TRBJ2-1
CASSTAPPGQGHNEQFF
TGCGCCAGCAGTACCGCCCCGCCGGGACAGGGGCACAATGAGCAGTTCTTC
>.|TRBV5-6|.|TRBJ2-4
CASSLLDTGAKNIQYF
TGTGCCAGCAGCTTGCTGGACACTGGGGCCAAAAACATTCAGTACTTC
>.|TRBV4-3|.|TRBJ2-7
CASSQDYRASYEQYF
TGCGCCAGCAGCCAAGATTACAGGGCCTCCTACGAGCAGTACTTC
>.|TRBV5-1|TRBD1|TRBJ2-1
CASSLDGTGAYNEQFF
TGCGCCAGCAGCTTGGATGGGACAGGGGCCTACAATGAGCAGTTCTTC